The following is a T cell receptor (beta chain) sequence with its context. This sample was taken from a study of response to subunit inactivated influenza vaccine. The V end lost 1 base, the J end lost 6 bases, and 15 bases lay between the germline ends. The CDR3 length is 16 residues. CDR1 and CDR2 (germline): LGHNA, YSLEER. One entry per CDR3 protein results from TCRdb running MiXCR on the RT-PCR reads. Counted here are about 800,000 distinct CDR3 sequences, 20% to 25% occurring once; the ten biggest clones make up 10% to 13%. The chain joins TRBV4-3 to TRBJ2-2, with unresolved D. The sequencing here drew on PBMCs from blood, taken roughly 5 days after vaccination. The source of this sequence is a man over 45 who received an inactivated influenza vaccine. CDR3 DNA: TGCGCCAGCAGCCAAGTGGGCCCCTTCGGGTCCGGGGAGCTGTTTTTT. Translated: CASSQVGPFGSGELFF.